This T cell receptor beta chain was captured in a study of beta chain features in type 1 diabetes. Study results and limitations: Among type 1 diabetes patients, VDJ junctions had fewer insertions and more deletions. Naive, central memory and Treg TCRB repertoires appeared more alike in patients than in healthy donors.

Germline loops: CDR1 MDHEN, CDR2 SYDVKM. This CDR3 spans 14 amino acids. Trimming pared 3 bases from V and 5 bases from J, leaving 10 bases between. In its sample, this clone was seen a few times. The antigen remains unidentified. Every bit of the isolated RNA underwent reverse transcription, so sequencing read expressed TCRB transcripts. This table comes from immunoSEQ multiplex PCR, and its TCRdb copy is limited to in-frame clones, with some not included. The sample contains around 300,000 clones, 9.5% to 11% of which appear only once. The rearrangement links TRBV28 to TRBJ1-4; D unresolved. The source material was naive CD4+ T cells from blood. The clonotype was recovered from a woman aged 25 to 39 in good health. CDR3 bases: TGTGCCAGCAGTTTCGGGGTGACAAATGAAAAACTGTTTTTT. Its protein product is CASSFGVTNEKLFF.